Listed below are T cell receptor beta chains from one sample, sequenced in a study of blood T cells in healthy people across ages. In TCRdb, the 5' RACE reads were re-called with MiXCR into one record per CDR3 protein. The sample lists around 870,000 distinct CDR3 sequences; 25% to 30% were seen once. Specimen: blood. The receptor source for this set is a woman aged 80 or over in good health. Each CDR3 is given with its conserved first and last residue. Expanded clones get a size class; other rows say once, few or many, or leave the size out.

CASSVIALQSGEQYF,NA,15,TRBV2,TRBJ2-5
CASSGGLAGGQETQYF,many,16,TRBV11-2,TRBJ2-5
CSVSTGKGTEAFF,few,13,TRBV29-1,TRBJ1-1
CASSLQLAGYYEQYF,NA,15,TRBV7-2,TRBJ2-7
CATSRGDGAGTGELFF,NA,16,TRBV15,TRBJ2-2
CASSLAGSTNTGELFF,NA,16,TRBV11-2,TRBJ2-2
CSVGQGAVHNEQFF,NA,14,TRBV29-1,TRBJ2-1
CASSLAVQTQYF,many,12,TRBV7-2,TRBJ2-5
CASSLVGVNPGELFF,NA,15,TRBV5-1,TRBJ2-2
CSATSHSTDSYGYTF,many,15,TRBV20-1,TRBJ1-2
CASSLQGAALYEQYF,many,15,TRBV5-5,TRBJ2-7
CASSQDGRGGQPQHF,many,15,TRBV4-3,TRBJ1-5
CASSYRTGVGSDTQYF,NA,16,TRBV7-2,TRBJ2-3
CSARFGNQPQHF,NA,12,TRBV20-1,TRBJ1-5
CASSPTSGGPKTQYF,NA,15,TRBV7-9,TRBJ2-5
CASSVGGTAAYEQYF,many,15,TRBV9,TRBJ2-7
CASSLRPGQGRDDEQFF,NA,17,TRBV28,TRBJ2-1
CASSLERGGLGELFF,few,15,TRBV7-2,TRBJ2-2
CASSRTRLRTDTQYF,few,15,TRBV10-1,TRBJ2-3
CASSQNWIGGYTF,many,13,TRBV14,TRBJ1-2
CASLSGVMNTEAFF,few,14,TRBV19,TRBJ1-1
CASSRGHGVSTDTQYF,many,16,TRBV7-2,TRBJ2-3
CASSQDGVQETQYF,many,14,TRBV4-3,TRBJ2-5
CASSFSSLAGANVLTF,many,16,TRBV12-3/TRBV12-4,TRBJ2-6
CASSSGSGFSNQPQHF,many,16,TRBV6-6,TRBJ1-5
CSVRRGNTEAFF,NA,12,TRBV29-1,TRBJ1-1
CASSLGAYNSPLHF,many,14,TRBV7-2,TRBJ1-6
CASSHPGRGANTGELFF,NA,17,TRBV4-3,TRBJ2-2
CASSLPRSGTNEQFF,NA,15,TRBV5-1,TRBJ2-1
CATSRGGRVKNIQYF,many,15,TRBV15,TRBJ2-4
CASSPLPAGTGASSYNEQFF,many,20,TRBV18,TRBJ2-1
CASSLVGGGYTF,many,12,TRBV4-2,TRBJ1-2
CASSFGRGLGDTQYF,NA,15,TRBV11-1,TRBJ2-3
CSVARQGMEQYF,many,12,TRBV29-1,TRBJ2-7
CASSQSRRDNSPLHF,many,15,TRBV12-3/TRBV12-4,TRBJ1-6
CASSSTLAGVGEQFF,many,15,TRBV28,TRBJ2-1
CASRRSGGPLANEQFF,few,16,TRBV27,TRBJ2-1
CASSPLDLSSYEQYF,many,15,TRBV5-1,TRBJ2-7
CAISEDNEQFF,many,11,TRBV10-3,TRBJ2-1
CASSQEWGASSYNEQFF,NA,17,TRBV4-1,TRBJ2-1
CASSPFQGPDTQYF,NA,14,TRBV18,TRBJ2-3
CASRDQGLSGETQYF,many,15,TRBV6-2/TRBV6-3,TRBJ2-5
CSARGIPLETQFF,NA,13,TRBV20-1,TRBJ2-1
CASSLPYGTGVYNEQFF,NA,17,TRBV18,TRBJ2-1
CASSERSGGEAFF,NA,13,TRBV10-1,TRBJ1-1